This TCR beta chain emerged from a study of shared clonotypes between healthy human individuals. The germline gives CDR1 MGHDK, CDR2 SYGVNS. The J segment lost 5 bases and the V segment lost 6 bases, leaving 2 bases of the junction unmatched. The CDR3 sequence is 13 residues long. Profiling relied on immunoSEQ multiplex PCR, and the TCRdb table lists in-frame clones only, not all of them. The sample lists approximately 500,000 clones; less than 85% were seen once. This clonotype originated in a woman aged 40 to 55 in good health. Some clones in this sample may be carry-over from other donors' samples. J is TRBJ2-3 and V is TRBV25-1; TRBD2 matches 10 bases. What was sequenced was PBMCs. CDR3 amino acids: CASSLAGEDTQYF. The DNA for the CDR3 is TGTGCCAGCAGCCTAGCGGGAGAAGATACGCAGTATTTT.